This entry describes one TCR beta chain. The antigen it binds to is not known. No much larger clonotype is one base removed from it; base qualities were not supplied. The sample comes from a study of cytomegalovirus exposure and HLA in healthy donors (dated by TCRdb to the late 2010s). Looking at the study overall: An earlier analysis of approximately 640 of the donors reported about 250 Gb of sequence data and 117 million unique TCR beta sequences from about 179 million T cells. Five DR-DQ haplotypes were handled as single units for association and clustering, since linkage in the cohort was strong. The genetic ancestry cluster associated with self-reported Caucasian donors included roughly four fifths of the approximately 410 genotyped donors. Using immunosequencing, the study profiled T cell repertoires from approximately 700 subjects and related those repertoires to cytomegalovirus serostatus. Roughly 300 gigabases of sequencing data and tens of millions of unique TCR sequences were included in an early release covering roughly 700 HLA-typed donors. Both class I and class II loci were covered by HLA typing, at four-digit resolution. Across approximately 400 genotyped donors of the cohort, an average of roughly 230,000 unique TCR beta nucleotide sequences per donor were sequenced, and about a sixth of those sequences were non-productive. All discovery cohort repertoires had been generated on a single sequencing platform. The number of typed donors differed by locus: roughly 620-630 for A, B, C, DRB1 and DQB1; 500 to 550 for DQA1; roughly 600 for DPA1; and 400 to 480 for DPB1. In an earlier analysis of 587 of the donors, high-throughput TCR beta sequencing was used to judge whether each TCR beta V gene segment behaved as functional or pseudogenic. To predict cytomegalovirus infection status, the study combined high-throughput TCR immunosequencing, statistical association of individual TCRs with disease status, and machine learning. The study aimed to test whether cataloging public T cell receptors could reveal signatures of past pathogen exposure. A separate validation cohort of about 110 different subjects was used in addition to the approximately 670-subject first cohort. In a later analysis, previously published TCR beta repertoires from 666 donors were re-analyzed and high-resolution HLA genotyping was added so that TCR occurrence patterns could be studied. A later genetic analysis took genome-wide SNP genotypes for about 55% of the 666 donors and used that subset as a discovery cohort. Donor age, sex, ethnicity and CMV serostatus were compiled together with the repertoire data. In the later analysis, no new phenotypic data were used to find candidate immune exposures; instead, reliance was placed on TCR beta sequences and their occurrence across donors.

Results and caveats for the whole study, not just this receptor: The cohort was sequenced for TCR beta chains only, and without alpha or paired-chain data the features that could be detected were limited. A further reported finding was that TCR beta sequences accurately predicted the HLA-A and HLA-B alleles for most subjects in the first cohort. Because counts were too low, some 16 rarely observed V segments, including chromosome 9 orphons, were excluded from the earlier analysis of 500 to 700 of the donors. According to a later analysis, TCR association rates differed among HLA loci, with DRB1 alleles showing the most associated TCRs and HLA-C alleles showing the fewest. A cluster of highly shared sequence variants was judged likely to represent a technical artifact of the sequencing pipeline. When HLA alleles, especially DR and DQ, strongly co-occurred, attributing TCR associations to individual alleles was difficult. A few of the identified cytomegalovirus-associated TCR beta chains were confirmed in vitro to be specific for cytomegalovirus antigens. The study listed 150 to 200 TCR beta chains as associated with cytomegalovirus. V-gene and J-gene trimming of TCR beta chains was associated with a missense DCLRE1C variant in a later genetic analysis, and the association was replicated in an independent cohort. Several of the top co-occurrence clusters appeared to be linked to parvovirus B19, influenza, CMV and Epstein-Barr virus, according to a later analysis. Most TCR sequences were observed very rarely across donors, whereas some public TCRs were present in many individuals. CMV serostatus was the only immune exposure information available for the cohort. Correlated functional status among segregating V segments might be attributable to linkage disequilibrium, but an unknown experimental factor could not be ruled out. The classifier was reported to diagnose cytomegalovirus status with high specificity and sensitivity in both the original cohort and the validation cohort. A later analysis associated about 17,000 TCR beta sequences with specific HLA alleles at a false discovery rate of 0.05. Most CMV-associated TCR beta chains appeared to be HLA-restricted in a later analysis, and the HLA associations seemed to be driven largely by CMV exposure. In a later analysis, HLA-associated TCR beta chains were found to be more clonally expanded and to have lower generation probabilities than equally common non-associated chains. An earlier analysis of 587 of the donors showed that most TCR beta V segments appeared in productive rearrangements either about 87% or about 30% of the time, which broadly matched IMGT annotations. Because HLA typing was unavailable for some donors at each locus, only the typed subset was used in association tests. According to the authors, the approach could potentially be generalized to other disease states and immunological phenotypes. The presence/absence analyses assumed that sequencing depth was roughly uniform across donors, and that assumption may not be true. According to a later genetic analysis, donors in an Asian-associated ancestry cluster had fewer N-insertions in productive TCRs than the approximately 650-donor mean.

The cohort was made up of approximately 670 healthy bone marrow donors. All cohort members were sampled while nominally healthy, although unrecorded immune exposures were likely present. The donor tested CMV seronegative, placing the donor among the roughly 400 seronegative members of the cohort. Each donor provided a peripheral blood sample, and peripheral blood mononuclear cells were used for TCR beta sequencing. Genomic DNA extraction from the blood cell samples was performed with the Qiagen DNeasy Blood Extraction Kit. The library was generated by the immunoSEQ multiplex PCR assay. For the multiplex PCR, a mixture combining 60 forward primers for TCR Vbeta segments and 13 reverse primers for TCR Jbeta segments was used. Amplification of the CDR3 region of rearranged TCR beta genes was performed with a multiplex PCR assay on genomic DNA. On the Illumina HiSeq System, the amplified TCR beta libraries were sequenced as 87-base-pair reads. Under the source paper's analysis protocol: A later analysis tallied roughly 76 million unique TCR beta chains across the roughly 610 repertoires, and 10 million to 11 million of those chains were shared by two or more donors. A nearest-neighbor algorithm error-corrected the raw reads and collapsed the reads into unique sequences, merging closely related sequences to remove PCR and sequencing errors. CDR3 sequences were aligned to IMGT reference sequences to assign V, D and J gene segments. For a sequence to be retained, a match of at least six nucleotides to both a V gene segment and a J gene segment was required. A rearrangement was called productive if the CDR3 had no stop codons and remained in frame with V and J, and every other rearrangement was called non-productive. CDR3 was defined according to IMGT convention as the region running from the second conserved V-encoded cysteine to the conserved J-encoded phenylalanine. The earlier analysis of some 540 of the donors excluded any sequence lacking an unambiguous match to a single V gene segment. In an earlier analysis of more than 500 of the donors, a V segment was called functional when productive rearrangements were above 56.7%, and segregating when the standard deviation between donors exceeded 5%. A statistical classification framework was developed to diagnose cytomegalovirus status using the catalog of TCR beta chain sequences. In a later analysis, V and J genes were assigned by comparing TCR nucleotide sequences against IMGT/GENE-DB human TR gene sequences. In a later analysis, CDR3 sequences and most-parsimonious VDJ recombination scenarios were assigned using the TCRdist pipeline. In a later analysis, each TCR beta chain was defined by its CDR3 amino acid sequence together with its V-gene family, and reads lacking a unique V-gene family were excluded. To address suspected cross-contamination and a sequencing artifact, a later analysis removed around 590 highly shared, low-generation-probability nucleotide sequences. In a later analysis, a clonal expansion index was calculated for each public chain from normalized within-repertoire ranks of inferred template counts. In a later analysis, generation probabilities were computed using a VDJ recombination model fitted to out-of-frame rearrangements, and the results were checked against IGoR. A later analysis scored TCR-TCR, TCR-HLA and TCR-CMV co-occurrence with hypergeometric tests, applying a repertoire-size bias correction to TCR pairs. False discovery rates were estimated in a later analysis by permuting HLA or CMV assignments 20 times. In a later analysis, co-occurring TCRs were grouped using DBSCAN, and TCRdist sequence similarity was added for clustering within HLA-allele-positive subsets. Repertoires with fewer than 30,000 or more than 120,000 public chains were left out of co-occurrence clustering, as were a handful of repertoires with anomalous nucleotide sharing. Entries here come from immuneACCESS through TCRdb and include only in-frame sequences with V and J called. Some clones fail to appear in such tables; in the studies checked, an unresolved V gene covers under half of the shortfall, and the cause of the remainder is unknown. The V and J calls and clone size are taken from that table; D and trimming were inferred from the DNA. The table for this sample lists under 150,000 clones; roughly 80% of them were counted only once. The top ten hold about 3.3% of the sample.

The clonotype originates from a male donor in good health and CMV-seronegative. The sequencing input was PBMCs.

The DNA sequence is as follows: TGTGCCAGCAGCTTAGGACAGGGGACTAGCTACGAGCAGTACTTC. Protein translation: CASSLGQGTSYEQYF. The rearranged chain carries TRBV11-3 and TRBJ2-5; the D gene is tentatively TRBD1 or TRBD2, each matching 8 bases. The J call may be mistaken, given a closer DNA end match to TRBJ2-7. There are 15 amino acids in the CDR3, from cysteine to phenylalanine inclusive. The sequence is cut down to CDR3 DNA, 45 bases in frame from base 1. CDR1 and CDR2 (SGHNT, YENEEA) derive from the germline V gene.